One and the same sample provided the 25 T cell receptor beta chains below, sequenced in a study of T cell changes during pregnancy in multiple sclerosis. Assay used: immunoSEQ multiplex PCR; TCRdb lists only in-frame clones, some missing. The sample carries roughly 84,000 clones, 80% to 95% recorded once. The sequencing used peripheral blood, collected in the third trimester of pregnancy. These receptors all come from a female donor in good health, enrolled as a control in a pregnancy study.

The V call is TRBV18, the J call TRBJ2-1; 8 nucleotides match TRBD1. After removal of 6 bases from V and 0 bases from J, the junction contained 4 bases not matched to a gene. Germline CDR1 KGHSH, CDR2 LQKENI. This CDR3 is 15 amino acids long. The CDR3 nucleotides read TGTGCCAGCTCGTCAGGGGGCTTCTCCTACAATGAGCAGTTCTTC. Translation: CASSSGGFSYNEQFF.

V and J are TRBV5-1 and TRBJ2-7; D uncertain. The germline V gene has CDR1 SGHRS and CDR2 YFSETQ. V gave up 7 bases and J gave up 0 bases, with 8 bases separating them. The CDR3 totals 12 residues. In DNA form, the CDR3 reads TGCGCCAGCGCGGAGAGCTCCTACGAGCAGTACTTC. Protein sequence: CASAESSYEQYF.

The CDR3 spells CASSVEGEEKLFF. The CDR3 nucleotides are TGTGCCAGCAGCGTAGAAGGAGAAGAAAAACTGTTTTTT. The rearrangement uses TRBV9 and TRBJ1-4; D gene ambiguous. V lost 0 bases to trimming and J lost 8 bases, with 8 bases between them. The germline gives CDR1 SGDLS, CDR2 YYNGEE. This CDR3 comprises 13 residues.

The chain is built from TRBV5-8 and TRBJ2-5; 12 bases are shared with TRBD2. With 4 bases clipped from V and 9 bases from J, the junction kept 7 bases outside the gene matches. The germline gives CDR1 SGHTS, CDR2 YDEGEE. This CDR3 has 14 amino acids. CDR3 in amino acids: CASSPRTSGMPQYF. The DNA of the CDR3 is TGTGCCAGCAGCCCAAGGACTAGCGGGATGCCCCAGTACTTC. Full variable domain (outside the CDR3, taken from reference TRBV5-8 and TRBJ2-5): EAGVTQSPTHLIKTRGQQATLRCSPISGHTSVYWYQQALGLGLQFLLWYDEGEERNRGNFPPRFSGRQFPNYSSELNVNALELEDSALYLCASSPRTSGMPQYFGPGTRLLVL.

The J gene is TRBJ1-1, the V gene TRBV27; D is possibly TRBD1 (5 bases). CDR3 length equals 14 residues. Trimming pared 7 bases from V and 3 bases from J, leaving 15 bases between. Germline V gene lookup returns CDR1 MNHEY and CDR2 SMNVEV (reference sequence). The CDR3 loop is CASTTGGRDTEAFF. In DNA, the CDR3 is TGTGCCAGCACCACCGGGGGAAGGGACACTGAAGCTTTCTTT.

The V and J genes are TRBV29-1 and TRBJ2-5, with 8 bases fitting TRBD1. V dropped 3 bases and J dropped 5; count of bases not matched to a gene: 5. This CDR3 spans 13 amino acids. The germline gives CDR1 SQVTM, CDR2 ANQGSEA. This CDR3 reads CSVDPGGEETQYF. The CDR3 coding sequence is TGCAGCGTTGACCCAGGGGGCGAGGAGACCCAGTACTTC.

This rearrangement joins TRBV25-1 to TRBJ1-5, with D possibly matching TRBD1 (5 bases). Germline V CDR1 and CDR2: MGHDK, SYGVNS. This CDR3 spans 14 amino acids. Trimming pared 4 bases from V and 6 bases from J, leaving 13 bases between. The CDR3 spells CASSVGGVAQPQHF. As DNA, the CDR3 is TGTGCCAGCAGTGTAGGAGGGGTTGCTCAGCCCCAGCATTTT. Looking up the rest from reference TRBV25-1 and TRBJ1-5 gives the full variable domain: EADIYQTPRYLVIGTGKKITLECSQTMGHDKMYWYQQDPGMELHLIHYSYGVNSTEKGDLSSESTVSRIRTEHFPLTLESARPSHTSQYLCASSVGGVAQPQHFGDGTRLSIL.

This clone was observed a few times. This rearrangement joins TRBV11-1 to TRBJ1-1, with TRBD1 identical over 7 bases. The CDR3 length is 13 residues. Germline V gives CDR1 SGHAT, CDR2 FQDESV (reference sequence). V shed 5 bases and J 6 bases; nucleotides not matched to a gene: 6. CDR3 DNA: TGTGCCAGCAGCCCTGACAGGGCGGCTGAAGCTTTCTTT. Protein sequence: CASSPDRAAEAFF.

The rearrangement links TRBV5-4 to TRBJ1-4, with 7 bases lining up with TRBD1. The length of the CDR3 is 16 residues. Germline V gene sequence: CDR1 SGHNT, CDR2 YYREEE (reference sequence). V lost 4 bases and J lost 0; bases outside the gene matches: 6. The CDR3 nucleotides read TGTGCCAGCAGCGCCGAGGGGGCCGCAACTAATGAAAAACTGTTTTTT. This codes for CASSAEGAATNEKLFF. The whole variable domain, filled in from reference TRBV5-4 and TRBJ1-4, reads ETGVTQSPTHLIKTRGQQVTLRCSSQSGHNTVSWYQQALGQGPQFIFQYYREEENGRGNFPPRFSGLQFPNYSSELNVNALELDDSALYLCASSAEGAATNEKLFFGSGTQLSVL.

The V call is TRBV28, the J call TRBJ2-1; 8 bases match TRBD2. Germline V gene data show CDR1 as MDHEN and CDR2 as SYDVKM. Trimming at V came to 6 bases and at J to 6 bases, leaving 19 bases not matched to a gene. The CDR3 has 18 residues. This CDR3 is CASSDLRIAGSWGNEQFF. The CDR3 nucleotides read TGTGCCAGCAGCGACCTCAGAATAGCGGGGTCCTGGGGCAATGAGCAGTTCTTC.

This clone has just one count. This rearrangement joins TRBV19 to TRBJ2-7; 12 bases are a match to TRBD2. The CDR3 totals 15 residues. The V segment lost 4 bases and the J segment 4 bases; nucleotides outside the gene matches: 5. Germline assignment: CDR1 LNHDA and CDR2 SQIVND (reference sequence). The CDR3 loop reads CASSRKTSGSYEQYF. Written as DNA, the CDR3 is TGTGCCAGTAGTAGAAAGACTAGCGGGAGTTACGAGCAGTACTTC.

This clone was recorded a few times. The genes are TRBV5-4 and TRBJ2-1; maybe TRBD2 (6 bases). Deletions cut 0 bases from V and 7 bases from J, with 17 bases between. The germline gives CDR1 SGHNT, CDR2 YYREEE (reference sequence). This CDR3 spans 16 amino acids. The CDR3 region has the DNA TGTGCCAGCAGCTTGGGCGGAGGGGCCCCGGGGAATGAGCAGTTCTTC. It yields the protein CASSLGGGAPGNEQFF.

This clone occurred a few times. The chain combines TRBV18 with TRBJ2-7, with D tentatively TRBD2 (6 bases). This CDR3 region has 13 residues. Trimming took 5 bases from V and 0 from J, leaving 8 bases between them. Germline CDR1 and CDR2: KGHSH and LQKENI. Here the CDR3 DNA reads TGTGCCAGCTCAGGGGGACTCTCCTACGAGCAGTACTTC. This gives the protein CASSGGLSYEQYF.

V and J are TRBV5-1 and TRBJ2-7; 9 bases map to TRBD2. The germline CDR1 and CDR2 sequences are SGHRS and YFSETQ. This CDR3 spans 16 amino acids. The trim removed 0 bases at V and 0 bases at J, leaving 4 bases unmatched. The chain's CDR3 is CASSLGASGVSYEQYF. The CDR3 DNA reads as TGCGCCAGCAGCTTGGGGGCTAGCGGGGTCTCCTACGAGCAGTACTTC.

The V call is TRBV14, the J call TRBJ2-7; D is uncertain. Trimming took off 0 bases at V and 3 bases at J, with 6 bases between the two ends. CDR1 is SGHDN and CDR2 is FVKESK in the germline V gene. The CDR3 consists of 13 residues. CDR3 coding DNA: TGTGCCAGCAGCCAAGAATCGTTCTACGAGCAGTACTTC. This sequence encodes CASSQESFYEQYF.

This chain joins TRBV5-1 and TRBJ1-1, with TRBD1 matching over 7 bases. The germline gives CDR1 SGHRS, CDR2 YFSETQ. The CDR3 extends over 14 amino acids. V dropped 2 bases and J dropped 0; count of bases not matched to a gene: 1. DNA for the CDR3: TGCGCCAGCAGCTTCCAGGGGGTGAACACTGAAGCTTTCTTT. Its translation: CASSFQGVNTEAFF.

In DNA, the CDR3 is TGTGCCAGCAGATCCGCGGAATCCCGGGGGGGGCCAAGGTTGGGGCCCCAGCATTTT. This encodes CASRSAESRGGPRLGPQHF. This rearrangement joins TRBV27 to TRBJ1-5; a weak D match, TRBD1 (6 bases). Trimming removed 6 bases at V and 9 bases at J, with 33 bases between. There are 19 residues in the CDR3. Germline-derived CDR1 and CDR2 are MNHEY and SMNVEV (reference sequence).

The chain employs TRBV29-1 and TRBJ1-3; D gene ambiguous. Germline V gene lookup returns CDR1 SQVTM and CDR2 ANQGSEA. The V end was cut by 4 bases, the J end by 4 bases, with 11 bases between. The CDR3 length is 13 residues. The DNA for the CDR3 is TGCAGCGTTGCAGAGGCGGCCGGAAACACCATATATTTT. It specifies CSVAEAAGNTIYF.

CDR3 amino acids: CASRPIDSNQPQHF. CDR3 DNA: TGTGCCAGTAGGCCAATAGATAGCAATCAGCCCCAGCATTTT. The chain carries TRBV19 and TRBJ1-5; D is undetermined. The germline gives CDR1 LNHDA, CDR2 SQIVND (reference sequence). The V end was cut by 6 bases, the J end by 0 bases, with 9 bases between. This CDR3 is built from 14 residues.

The sample holds many counts of this clone. This chain joins TRBV10-3 and TRBJ1-5, with 7 bases identical to TRBD1. CDR1 is ENHRY and CDR2 is SYGVKD in the germline V gene. There are 13 residues in the CDR3. J lost 0 bases, V lost 8 bases, and 1 base had no gene match. CDR3 sequence (DNA): TGTGCCATCGGGACAGATAGCAATCAGCCCCAGCATTTT. Protein sequence: CAIGTDSNQPQHF.

The chain uses TRBV19 and TRBJ2-7; D is perhaps TRBD2 (5 bases). CDR1 LNHDA and CDR2 SQIVND come from the germline V gene (reference sequence). The CDR3 has 14 residues. With 4 bases removed from V and 2 bases from J, the gap between germline ends came to 12 bases. This CDR3 is CASSSPGETYEQYF. CDR3 sequence (DNA): TGTGCCAGTAGTAGCCCCGGGGAAACCTACGAGCAGTACTTC.

The chain links TRBV2 to TRBJ2-5; D might be TRBD2 (6 bases). Per germline, CDR1 SNHLY and CDR2 FYNNEI. Trimming removed 6 bases at V and 5 bases at J, with 19 bases between. The CDR3 contains 15 residues. CDR3 nucleotides: TGTGCCAGCAGCGTATCACTAGCTGGAGGGGAGACCCAGTACTTC. It encodes CASSVSLAGGETQYF.

The chain has TRBV19 and TRBJ2-1; no reliable D call. There are 12 residues in the CDR3. Trimming took 4 bases from V and 6 from J, leaving 7 bases between them. The germline V gene has CDR1 LNHDA and CDR2 SQIVND (reference sequence). CDR3 in amino acids: CASSSGFNEQFF. CDR3 in DNA: TGTGCCAGTAGTAGCGGCTTCAATGAGCAGTTCTTC.

The chain combines TRBV27 with TRBJ2-7, with 8 bases aligning to TRBD1. CDR1 and CDR2 (germline): MNHEY, SMNVEV (reference sequence). The CDR3 runs 14 residues. Trimming removed 3 bases from V and 6 bases from J; junction bases left unmatched: 7. The CDR3 coding sequence is TGTGCCAGCAGTTTCGGGACAGGTTTGAGCGAGCAGTACTTC. This codes for CASSFGTGLSEQYF.

This sequence joins TRBV27 and TRBJ2-7; 11 bases are shared with TRBD1. The CDR3 is 16 residues long. Germline trimming cut 5 bases from V and 3 bases from J; bases unmatched to any gene: 9. CDR1 is MNHEY, CDR2 SMNVEV, per germline (reference sequence). CDR3 bases: TGTGCCAGCAGTCAGATTACCGGGACAGGGGGCTACGAGCAGTACTTC. Translating it yields CASSQITGTGGYEQYF.